This TCR beta chain was sequenced during a study of T-cell memory formation after mild COVID-19. General study findings and limits: Clones that got smaller from day 15 to 85 had even CD4/CD8, while clones growing later tipped toward CD4+. Memory cells collected pre-infection included some clones that later responded, suggesting cross-reactive memory joined. Clones which contracted sat mainly in CM and EM if CD4+, and in EMRA if CD8+.

Losses at the gene ends were 0 bases for V and 3 bases for J; bases not matched to a gene: 4. The CDR3 has 16 amino acids. Germline-derived CDR1 and CDR2 are MNHEY and SVGEGT. TCRdb re-derived calls from the 5' RACE reads in MiXCR, one entry per CDR3 protein. In the table there are 300,000 to 400,000 distinct CDR3 sequences, roughly 21% of which are singletons. Regarding this clonotype: No antigen is known for it.

The V and J genes are TRBV6-2 or TRBV6-3 and TRBJ2-5; the match to TRBD2 covers 10 bases. This TCR was recovered from an adult woman who had mild COVID-19 (a few samples of this study predate the infection). Cell type and time point are not known. Sample: PBMCs or a T cell subset sorted from them (not recorded which). In DNA, the CDR3 is TGTGCCAGCAGTTACTCAGGACTAGCGGTCGAAGAGACCCAGTACTTC. Protein sequence: CASSYSGLAVEETQYF.